Detailed here is one T cell receptor (beta chain). The antigen it binds to is not known. No clone much larger than this one lies a single base away; base qualities are absent. Total RNA and DNA were co-extracted from around 18-30 mg of bulk tissue with the AllPrep DNA/RNA mini kit, without cell sorting. Five patients with histopathologically diagnosed primary liver carcinoma underwent surgical resection in China between 2015 and 2016. Patients had chronic HBV infection and were treatment-naive at sampling. Each tumor was sampled at five spatially separated regions: the tumor centre plus the superior, inferior, left-lateral and right-lateral poles. More than 80% viable tumor cells were found by histology in every tumor sample. Fresh tumor and adjacent tissue pieces were bisected, with one half stored in RNAlater at -80 degrees C and the other half sent for histology. The entry originates in a study of tumor-infiltrating lymphocytes in primary liver carcinoma (TCRdb year 2017). With respect to the entire study: Of the five patients, three men and two women aged 30 to 69 years, four had hepatocellular carcinoma and one had combined HCC and intrahepatic cholangiocarcinoma. The five patients had tumors of stage T1-T3 N0M0, with maximum diameters ranging from roughly 4.2 to 11 cm. Each sample produced about 3.5 to 7.13 million productive TCRbeta reads, and read depth showed no significant difference between tissue types. Reproducibility between technical replicate repertoires was high, with correlation coefficients above 0.95 and mean shared-clone rates roughly 0.87. A total of 35 specimens from 5 patients went through TCRbeta repertoire sequencing, namely 25 tumor regions, 5 adjacent noncancerous liver tissues and 5 peripheral blood samples. For each liver tumor, the study sampled five regions along with adjacent normal tissue and blood, and applied TCRbeta repertoire sequencing, expression microarrays and whole-exome sequencing. The roughly 25 tumor region samples were profiled with Agilent mRNA microarrays so that TCRbeta repertoire diversity could be related to the local molecular phenotype. General study outcomes and caveats: Comparison of CD4+ and CD8+ T cell repertoires was precluded by the use of bulk unsorted samples. Only roughly 7-25% of top clones appeared in all five regions of a tumor, which suggests that tumor-infiltrating T cells are spatially heterogeneous. With just 4 or 5 patients in the study, the authors point out that the findings should be validated in a larger study. The top 250 clones accounted for a significantly greater share of the repertoire in tumors than in blood (p = 0.039). Consistent with antigen-driven expansion, pairs of tumor regions showed higher repertoire overlap (mean about 36%) than either tumor-adjacent pairs (approximately 17%) or tumor-blood pairs (about 14%). Because only the TCR beta chain was sequenced and unpaired alpha chains were not captured, true repertoire diversity is likely underestimated.

A constant-region primer and ProtoScript II reverse transcriptase were used to reverse-transcribe TCRbeta-specific cDNA from roughly 0.55 ug total RNA. TCRbeta libraries were built with three nested multiplex PCR rounds, a slightly modified ARM-PCR procedure. A final 25-cycle PCR with Deep VentR polymerase added sample barcodes and Illumina adapters. Before sequencing, amplicons of 200-500 bp were purified from gel using a QIAquick gel extraction kit. An Illumina HiSeq 2500 was used to sequence the TCRbeta amplicons with 250-bp paired-end reads. The study's own analysis went as follows. To recover full CDR3 sequences, reads were quality-trimmed using Trimmomatic v0.33 and paired reads were then merged using FLASH v1.2.11. V, D and J germline segments were assigned to the rearranged TCRbeta sequences using MiGEC v1.2.1b. Clonotype statistics and Shannon-Wiener diversity indices were computed with VDJtools v1.0.0. To cut down on sampling bias, every analysis after diversity analysis relied on just the 250 most abundant clonotypes from each sample. TCRdb trimmed public reads at Q25 via fastp, called clones via MiXCR and kept in-frame beta chains. Merged by CDR3 protein, the rows form single entries marked with the most common genes and DNA. The V and J calls and clone size are TCRdb's, not the authors'. The sample table lists about 20,000 distinct CDR3 sequences, approximately 70% of them with a count of one. The ten largest account for more than 35% of the sample.

This receptor was obtained from a man between 35 and 55 years old with primary liver carcinoma and hepatitis B virus infection. The sample comprised liver tumor tissue from sampling region 1. The cell subset or site label of this sample denotes: tumor region T1, superior pole.

The CDR3 region reads CGSSLGRVGTGGANIQYF. In nucleotides, the sequence is TGCGGTAGCAGCTTGGGAAGGGTCGGGACAGGGGGCGCAAACATTCAGTACTTC. The rearranged chain carries TRBV5-1 and TRBJ2-4; 12 central nucleotides agree with TRBD1. The germline V gene specifies SGHRS as CDR1 and YFSETQ as CDR2. The CDR3, from cysteine to phenylalanine, totals 18 residues. Just CDR3 DNA is preserved here, 54 bases in frame from base 1.